This T cell receptor beta chain was obtained from a study of OX40 agonist ivuxolimab in advanced cancers. Study observations and caveats: CD4+ and CD8+ blood T cells expanded clonally by week 6 at 0.1 to 3.0 mg/kg.

Of note for this clone: Its antigen is as yet unknown.

The V end lost 2 bases, the J end lost 4 bases, and 26 bases lay between the germline ends. This CDR3 region has 19 residues. Germline CDR1 is SGDLS and CDR2 is YYNGEE. The data were produced by immunoSEQ multiplex PCR, yet TCRdb's version contains in-frame clones alone and is incomplete. The sample lists tens of thousands of clones; over 70% were seen once. The V gene is TRBV9, the J gene TRBJ2-3; the D gene could be TRBD1 or TRBD2 (5 bases each). This material consisted of CD4+ or CD8+ T cells sorted from blood, taken in a trial of the OX40 agonist ivuxolimab. This TCR came from an adult with an advanced solid tumor such as melanoma, head and neck, liver or kidney cancer. The CDR3 loop reads CASSVYPVSGPRSPDTQYF. CDR3 DNA sequence: TGTGCCAGCAGCGTTTATCCGGTTTCGGGACCACGGTCTCCAGATACGCAGTATTTT.